This T cell receptor (beta chain) was identified in a study of blood T cell repertoires in COVID-19. Clones were sequenced by immunoSEQ multiplex PCR, and TCRdb holds only the in-frame ones, with some missing. The sample has about 230,000 clones; approximately 84% are singletons. Sequencing input: peripheral blood. The receptor's source is a man aged 45-60 years with COVID-19, enrolled during active disease.

This CDR3 is CASSPGGTNYGYTF. The CDR3 bases are TGTGCCAGCAGTCCCGGGGGGACAAACTATGGCTACACCTTC. The rearrangement links TRBV28 to TRBJ1-2; TRBD1 is a possible D gene (6 bases). V lost 5 bases to trimming and J lost 2 bases, with 12 bases between them. Germline assignment: CDR1 MDHEN and CDR2 SYDVKM. There are 14 residues in the CDR3.